The 14 T cell receptor beta chains listed next were all sequenced from one sample in a study of CD8+ T cells in alopecia areata. As the sequencing template, cDNA was produced by extracting RNA and reverse transcribing it. Sequencing used immunoSEQ multiplex PCR; TCRdb keeps in-frame clones, though not all of them. The data contain about 190,000 clones, roughly 62% of them seen just once; the ten biggest clones take up around 12%. Treatment denoted: oral pan-JAK inhibitor, 5-10 mg twice daily. The sample was CD8+ T cells sorted from blood, taken at week 24, from a patient treated with tofacitinib. These receptors were obtained from a human donor with alopecia areata.

The V and J genes are TRBV25-1 and TRBJ1-5; D ambiguous. Trimming cost V 5 bases and J 5 bases, with 10 bases left between them. The CDR3 runs 13 residues. CDR1 is MGHDK, CDR2 SYGVNS, per germline. CDR3 amino acids: CASSRTGDQPQHF. CDR3 nucleotide sequence: TGTGCCAGCAGTCGAACCGGTGATCAGCCCCAGCATTTT.

The chain is built from TRBV2 and TRBJ1-4; TRBD1 is a possible D gene (6 bases). The CDR3 runs to 18 residues. V was clipped by 1 base and J by 2 bases, with 17 bases between them. In germline, CDR1 is SNHLY, CDR2 FYNNEI. The CDR3 here is CASSEVRGFTRTNEKLFF. The CDR3 DNA follows: TGTGCCAGCAGTGAAGTTAGGGGGTTCACTCGGACTAATGAAAAACTGTTTTTT.

The chain links TRBV27 to TRBJ2-7; 8 bases agree with TRBD1. The CDR3 has 14 amino acids. V lost 1 base to trimming and J lost 3 bases; unmatched junction nucleotides: 2. In germline, CDR1 is MNHEY, CDR2 SMNVEV (reference sequence). The CDR3 loop reads CASSLFTGGYEQYF. The CDR3 bases are TGTGCCAGCAGTTTATTCACAGGGGGCTACGAGCAGTACTTC.

The V gene is TRBV29-1, the J gene TRBJ2-7; tentatively, D is TRBD1 (6 bases). Germline values: CDR1 SQVTM, CDR2 ANQGSEA. The V gene lost 1 base and the J gene lost 7 bases, with 17 bases spanning the gap. This CDR3 comprises 14 residues. This chain's CDR3 is CSVEGSRGAGEQYF. In nucleotides, the CDR3 is TGCAGCGTTGAAGGAAGCAGGGGAGCAGGGGAGCAGTACTTC.

This clone has a handful of counts. This chain joins TRBV29-1 and TRBJ1-1; 8 bases fit TRBD1. Germline lookup yields CDR1 SQVTM and CDR2 ANQGSEA. There are 12 residues in the CDR3. V lost 7 bases to trimming and J lost 2 bases; unmatched junction nucleotides: 3. CDR3 sequence reads: CSGDRGNTEAFF. CDR3 DNA: TGCAGCGGTGACAGGGGAAACACTGAAGCTTTCTTT.

The chain uses TRBV15 and TRBJ1-2; no definite D call. This CDR3 has 14 amino acids. The germline V gene encodes CDR1 LNHNV and CDR2 YYDKDF (reference sequence). Trimming removed 5 bases at V and 4 bases at J, with 14 bases between. Here the CDR3 reads CATSQNTGSYGYTF. CDR3 nucleotide sequence: TGTGCCACCAGCCAGAATACGGGGAGCTATGGCTACACCTTC.

This sequence joins TRBV5-4 and TRBJ2-7, with TRBD1 matching over 8 bases. CDR1 and CDR2 (germline): SGHNT, YYREEE (reference sequence). The CDR3 length is 15 residues. V shed 4 bases and J 3 bases; nucleotides not matched to a gene: 9. The CDR3 DNA reads TGTGCCAGCAGCACGGGACAGGCGACAGACTACGAGCAGTACTTC. Translation gives CASSTGQATDYEQYF.

The V gene is TRBV4-1, the J gene TRBJ1-6; 8 bases are a match to TRBD1. The CDR3 loop spans 14 amino acids. V lost 3 bases and J lost 7; bases outside the gene matches: 2. Germline V gene sequence: CDR1 MGHRA, CDR2 YSYEKL. CDR3 coding DNA: TGCGCCAGCAGCCATGGACAGGGAAATTCACCCCTCCACTTT. Protein: CASSHGQGNSPLHF.

In this sample, this clone turned up a few times. The CDR3: CASSAQNTEAFF. Written as DNA, the CDR3 is TGTGCCAGCAGTGCCCAGAACACTGAAGCTTTCTTT. The rearrangement links TRBV6-5 to TRBJ1-1, with D hard to call. V was shortened by 5 bases and J by 1 base, with 5 bases between the two germline ends. In germline, CDR1 is MNHEY, CDR2 SVGAGI. This CDR3 comprises 12 residues.

This clone was seen more than once but under ten times. J is TRBJ2-5 and V is TRBV27; 7 nucleotides line up with TRBD1. The trim removed 6 bases at V and 4 bases at J, leaving 5 bases unmatched. The germline V gene encodes CDR1 MNHEY and CDR2 SMNVEV (reference sequence). The length of the CDR3 is 13 residues. In nucleotides, the CDR3 is TGTGCCAGCAGCCTACAGGGGCGAGAGACCCAGTACTTC. Encoded protein: CASSLQGRETQYF.

The genes are TRBV12-5 and TRBJ1-5; D is unresolved. The V gene's germline CDR1 is LGHNT and CDR2 FRNRAP. Trimming removed 2 bases from V and 6 bases from J, with 8 bases in between. CDR3 length equals 13 residues. In DNA form, the CDR3 reads TGTGCTAGTGGTTTGTCTCGGTCTCAGCCCCAGCATTTT. It codes for CASGLSRSQPQHF.

The chain has TRBV7-9 and TRBJ2-7; tentatively, D is TRBD1 or TRBD2 (5 bases each). V dropped 3 bases and J dropped 3 bases, with 18 bases sitting between them. Germline V gene data show CDR1 as SEHNR and CDR2 as FQNEAQ (reference sequence). The CDR3 has 16 residues. CDR3 region: CASSFSGTHEDYEQYF. The CDR3 DNA sequence: TGTGCCAGCAGCTTTTCCGGGACCCATGAGGACTACGAGCAGTACTTC.

V usage is TRBV2 and J usage is TRBJ2-7; the D call may be TRBD1 or TRBD2 (6 bases each). The germline CDR1 and CDR2 sequences are SNHLY and FYNNEI. Trimming removed 7 bases from V and 9 bases from J, with 16 bases in between. There are 12 residues in the CDR3. DNA for the CDR3: TGTGCCAGCACACGCCCGGGGGCTGGGCAGTACTTC. It encodes CASTRPGAGQYF. The variable domain in full, with the rest retrieved from reference TRBV2 and TRBJ2-7, is EPEVTQTPSHQVTQMGQEVILRCVPISNHLYFYWYRQILGQKVEFLVSFYNNEISEKSEIFDDQFSVERPDGSNFTLKIRSTKLEDSAMYFCASTRPGAGQYFGPGTRLTVT.

V and J are TRBV29-1 and TRBJ2-1; TRBD2 matches 10 bases. The CDR3 extends over 19 amino acids. V lost 7 bases to trimming and J lost 0 bases; unmatched junction nucleotides: 18. The germline V gene has CDR1 SQVTM and CDR2 ANQGSEA. The CDR3 coding sequence is TGCAGCGCCGGAGATGAGGTTAGCGGGGGGAAGAGCTCCTACAATGAGCAGTTCTTC. Residues: CSAGDEVSGGKSSYNEQFF.